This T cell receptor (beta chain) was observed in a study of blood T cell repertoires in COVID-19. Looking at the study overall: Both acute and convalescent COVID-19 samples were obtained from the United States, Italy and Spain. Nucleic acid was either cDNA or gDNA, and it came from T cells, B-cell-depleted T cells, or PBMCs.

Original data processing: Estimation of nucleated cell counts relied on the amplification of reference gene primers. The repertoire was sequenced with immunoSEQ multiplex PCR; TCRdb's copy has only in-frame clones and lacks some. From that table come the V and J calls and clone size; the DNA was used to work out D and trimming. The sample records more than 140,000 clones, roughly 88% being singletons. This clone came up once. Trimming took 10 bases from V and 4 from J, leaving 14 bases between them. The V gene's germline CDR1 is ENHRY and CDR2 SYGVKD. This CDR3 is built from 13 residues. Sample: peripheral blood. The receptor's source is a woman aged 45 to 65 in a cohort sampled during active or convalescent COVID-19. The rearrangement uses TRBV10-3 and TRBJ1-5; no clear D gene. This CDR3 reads CATHPGLNQPQHF. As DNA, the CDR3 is TGTGCCACACACCCGGGTCTGAATCAGCCCCAGCATTTT.